These 18 T cell receptor beta chains originate from one sample sequenced in a study of T-cell reconstitution after alpha-beta-depleted transplantation in children. Researchers prepared the TCRbeta library using unique molecular identifiers, the study reports. TCRdb passed the PCR reads through MiXCR, listing each CDR3 protein once. Of about 98,000 distinct CDR3 sequences in the sample, more than 20% were seen once. Sample: PBMCs, taken before TCRalphabeta/CD19-depleted stem cell transplant. The origin of the receptors is a boy younger than 10 with acute lymphoblastic leukemia, due to receive a stem cell transplant.

Details on this clonotype: Mismatch with germline at one junction end may stem from a read error. J is TRBJ2-7 and V is TRBV3-1, with TRBD1 matching 8 bases. The germline CDR1 and CDR2 sequences are LGHDT and YNNKEL (reference sequence). The CDR3 covers 16 residues. This CDR3 is CATSRASGGLAYEQYF. Here the CDR3 DNA reads TGTGCCACCAGCCGTGCCTCAGGGGGCCTTGCCTACGAGCAGTACTTC.

This clonotype was seen more than once but under ten times. The CDR3 sequence: CASSKWDRGRGAFF. The CDR3 nucleotides are TGTGCCAGCAGTAAATGGGACAGGGGGCGCGGAGCTTTCTTT. J is TRBJ1-1 and V is TRBV13, with TRBD1 identical over 12 bases. V dropped 6 bases and J dropped 10; count of bases not matched to a gene: 9. The CDR3 consists of 14 residues. CDR1 and CDR2 (germline): PRHDT, FYEKMQ (reference sequence).

This rearrangement joins TRBV5-1 to TRBJ1-3; 7 bases are shared with TRBD1. Trimming took 5 bases from V and 2 from J; bases not matched to a gene: 7. The CDR3 sequence is 15 residues long. Germline V lookup: CDR1 SGHRS, CDR2 YFSETQ. As DNA, the CDR3 is TGCGCCAGCAGTTCGAACAGGGGTGCTGGAAACACCATATATTTT. Its translation is CASSSNRGAGNTIYF.

This clonotype has at least ten counts. V usage is TRBV11-3 and J usage is TRBJ2-3; TRBD2 matches 9 bases. In germline, CDR1 is SGHNT, CDR2 YENEEA. The CDR3 runs 14 residues. V gave up 5 bases and J gave up 6 bases; unmatched junction bases: 6. CDR3 protein: CASSRAGGMDTQYF. The CDR3 DNA is TGTGCCAGCAGCCGAGCGGGGGGCATGGATACGCAGTATTTT.

The chain employs TRBV6-2 or TRBV6-3 and TRBJ2-3; 8 nucleotides line up with TRBD2. Germline CDR1 and CDR2: MNHEY and SVGEGT. Trimming cost V 4 bases and J 7 bases; bases outside gene matches: 16. The CDR3 has 17 amino acids. Written as DNA, the CDR3 is TGTGCCAGCAGTTCAACGAGAGCGGGAGAGGCTGTAAATACGCAGTATTTT. Its protein is CASSSTRAGEAVNTQYF.

V usage is TRBV7-2 and J usage is TRBJ2-7; 8 bases align to TRBD2. Unmatched junction bases numbered 4, after V lost 3 bases and J lost 0 bases. Germline V gene data show CDR1 as SGHTA and CDR2 as FQGNSA. The CDR3 totals 15 residues. In nucleotides, the CDR3 is TGTGCCAGCAGCTTTACTAGCGGCCGCTCCTACGAGCAGTACTTC. Encoded protein: CASSFTSGRSYEQYF.

In this sample, this clonotype turned up a few times. The chain couples TRBV12-2 to TRBJ2-1; the table's D call of TRBD1 was not tested on the DNA. TRBV12-2 is a recognized pseudogene. The CDR3 runs 15 residues. The CDR3 loop reads CASRKEGLAGNEQFF. The CDR3 DNA sequence: TGTGCAAGTCGAAAAGAGGGGTTAGCAGGCAATGAGCAGTTCTTC.

J is TRBJ2-3 and V is TRBV4-3; TRBD2 aligns across 11 bases. Germline CDR1 reads LGHNA; CDR2 reads YSLEER. This CDR3 comprises 16 residues. V dropped 2 bases and J dropped 6; count of bases not matched to a gene: 7. The CDR3 reads CASSQSTSGSSDTQYF. CDR3 sequence (DNA): TGCGCCAGCAGCCAATCAACTAGCGGGAGTTCGGATACGCAGTATTTT.

This clonotype has a handful of counts. This sequence joins TRBV6-2 or TRBV6-3 and TRBJ2-1, with D tentatively TRBD1 or TRBD2 (6 bases each). This CDR3 is 16 amino acids long. Trimming took off 5 bases at V and 0 bases at J, with 14 bases between the two ends. Germline assignment: CDR1 MNHEY and CDR2 SVGEGT. This chain's CDR3 is CASSPFRGLSYNEQFF. CDR3 DNA sequence: TGTGCCAGCAGTCCCTTTCGGGGGCTCTCCTACAATGAGCAGTTCTTC.

This chain connects TRBV20-1 to TRBJ2-7, with D possibly matching TRBD2 (6 bases). CDR1 is DFQATT, CDR2 SNEGSKA, per germline (reference sequence). Trimming took off 6 bases at V and 0 bases at J, with 15 bases between the two ends. The CDR3 runs to 14 residues. The CDR3 sequence is CSATAAGHSYEQYF. The CDR3 nucleotides are TGCAGTGCCACGGCGGCGGGGCACTCCTACGAGCAGTACTTC.

This chain uses TRBV28 with TRBJ2-3, with 7 bases matching TRBD1. The length of the CDR3 is 14 residues. V lost 6 bases and J lost 1; bases outside the gene matches: 4. CDR1 and CDR2 (germline): MDHEN, SYDVKM. The CDR3 reads CASRQGMGTDTQYF. The CDR3, as DNA: TGTGCCAGCAGACAGGGGATGGGCACAGATACGCAGTATTTT.

In this sample, this clonotype turned up a few times. The J gene is TRBJ2-1, the V gene TRBV12-3 or TRBV12-4; D unclear. The CDR3 covers 15 residues. V was trimmed by 5 bases and J by 0 bases, leaving 11 bases between them. This chain's CDR3 is CASSHRASSYNEQFF. The CDR3 DNA is TGTGCCAGCAGTCACAGAGCAAGCTCCTACAATGAGCAGTTCTTC.

The rearrangement links TRBV7-2 to TRBJ2-1; D is possibly TRBD2 (5 bases). CDR3 length: 15 amino acids. V lost 1 base, J lost 7 bases, and 14 bases lay in between. Germline V lookup: CDR1 SGHTA, CDR2 FQGNSA. The CDR3: CASSLEYLALNEQFF. The CDR3 DNA reads as TGTGCCAGCAGCTTAGAGTACCTAGCTTTGAATGAGCAGTTCTTC.

The V and J genes are TRBV6-2 or TRBV6-3 and TRBJ1-1, with TRBD1 as a possible D gene (5 bases). The CDR3 contains 17 residues. The V and J ends lost 2 bases and 1 base respectively, with 17 bases between them. CDR1 is MNHEY and CDR2 is SVGEGT in the germline V gene. The CDR3, as DNA: TGTGCCAGCAGTTACCCAACGTGGTTTAGGGGGAACACTGAAGCTTTCTTT. It encodes CASSYPTWFRGNTEAFF.

This chain joins TRBV3-1 and TRBJ1-1; 9 bases are shared with TRBD1. CDR1 is LGHDT, CDR2 YNNKEL, per germline (reference sequence). This CDR3 region has 12 residues. V shed 3 bases and J 11 bases; nucleotides not matched to a gene: 4. CDR3 sequence: CASSHRQGEAFF. The CDR3 DNA is TGTGCCAGCAGCCACCGACAGGGGGAGGCTTTCTTT.

The chain has TRBV9 and TRBJ2-3; D might be TRBD2 (6 bases). Looked up from germline, CDR1 is SGDLS and CDR2 is YYNGEE. The V end lost 2 bases, the J end lost 0 bases, and 13 bases lay between the germline ends. The CDR3 is 16 residues long. CDR3 sequence: CASSVQEGGSTDTQYF. CDR3 DNA: TGTGCCAGCAGCGTTCAGGAGGGCGGGAGCACAGATACGCAGTATTTT.

The gene calls are TRBV7-2 and TRBJ1-5, with D perhaps matching TRBD1 (5 bases). V was shortened by 4 bases and J by 9 bases, with 16 bases between the two germline ends. The CDR3 runs to 14 residues. CDR1 is SGHTA and CDR2 is FQGNSA in the germline V gene. CDR3 residues: CASSSGPAEGPQHF. In DNA, the CDR3 is TGTGCCAGCAGCTCGGGACCGGCAGAGGGGCCCCAGCATTTT.

This clonotype was counted a few times. The rearrangement uses TRBV28 and TRBJ2-7; 11 nucleotides align to TRBD2. In germline, CDR1 is MDHEN, CDR2 SYDVKM. The CDR3 is made up of 14 amino acids. V shed 4 bases and J 4 bases; nucleotides not matched to a gene: 3. The CDR3 DNA is TGTGCCAGCAGTTCCGGACTAGCGGGTTACGAGCAGTACTTC. This translates into CASSSGLAGYEQYF.